The rows below give T cell receptor beta chains drawn from one sample of a study of a mutant IDH1 vaccine in newly diagnosed glioma. These receptors have no identified antigens. Assay used: immunoSEQ multiplex PCR; TCRdb lists only in-frame clones, some missing. The sample shows 20,000 to 30,000 clones, around 77% of them seen only once. The sequencing here drew on PBMCs, taken from a glioma patient whose treatment included an IDH1 peptide vaccine. These receptors all come from a woman between 18 and 29 years old with glioma. Each CDR3 is given with its conserved first and last residue. A D gene is named only where the DNA matches it firmly. Rows may omit the clone size; those that give it use once, few, many or a size class.

cdr3_nt,cdr3_aa,d_call,clone_size,j_call,v_call
TGTGCCAGCAATGTCTATTCAAGCTCCTACGAGCAGTACTTC,CASNVYSSSYEQYF,NA,NA,TRBJ2-7,TRBV6-1
TGTGCAAGTCGCATCAGGACTAGCGAGACAGATACGCAGTATTTT,CASRIRTSETDTQYF,NA,NA,TRBJ2-3,TRBV12-2
TGTGCCAGCAGCCTTAGCGGGAGTCCCTACGAGCAGTACTTC,CASSLSGSPYEQYF,TRBD2,NA,TRBJ2-7,TRBV5-6
TGCGCCAGTAGCGGGGGGACCTCATACGAGCAGTACTTC,CASSGGTSYEQYF,TRBD2,NA,TRBJ2-7,TRBV10-2
TGTGCCAGCAGCCCCGGGAACGACAATGAGCAGTTCTTC,CASSPGNDNEQFF,NA,NA,TRBJ2-1,TRBV5-4
TGTGCCAGCAGTTCCGGGACAACTAATGGCTACACCTTC,CASSSGTTNGYTF,NA,NA,TRBJ1-2,TRBV6-5
TGTGCCAGCAGCAAAGGGGGGGACTCGGTGTGGGCTTTCTTT,CASSKGGDSVWAFF,NA,few,TRBJ1-1,TRBV14
TGTGCCAGCAGCTCGGACGTCGGTACGCAGTATTTT,CASSSDVGTQYF,NA,NA,TRBJ2-3,TRBV5-6
TGTGCCATCAGTGAGAGCGTTACGAACACTGAAGCTTTCTTT,CAISESVTNTEAFF,NA,NA,TRBJ1-1,TRBV10-3
TGTGCCAGTAGTTCCCGTGCGGCGACCAACTATGGCTACACCTTC,CASSSRAATNYGYTF,NA,NA,TRBJ1-2,TRBV19